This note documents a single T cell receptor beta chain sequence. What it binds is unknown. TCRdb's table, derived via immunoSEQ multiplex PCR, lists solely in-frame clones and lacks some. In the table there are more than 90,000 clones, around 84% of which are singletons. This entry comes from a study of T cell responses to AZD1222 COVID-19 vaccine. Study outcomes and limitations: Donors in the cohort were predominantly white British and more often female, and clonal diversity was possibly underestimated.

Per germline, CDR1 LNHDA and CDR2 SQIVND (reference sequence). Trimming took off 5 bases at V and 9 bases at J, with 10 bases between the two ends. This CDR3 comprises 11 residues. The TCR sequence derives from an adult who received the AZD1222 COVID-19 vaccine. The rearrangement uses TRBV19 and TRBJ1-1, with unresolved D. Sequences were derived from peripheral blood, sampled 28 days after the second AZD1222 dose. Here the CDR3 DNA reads TGTGCCAGTAGTTTTCGGTACCAAGCTTTCTTT. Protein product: CASSFRYQAFF.